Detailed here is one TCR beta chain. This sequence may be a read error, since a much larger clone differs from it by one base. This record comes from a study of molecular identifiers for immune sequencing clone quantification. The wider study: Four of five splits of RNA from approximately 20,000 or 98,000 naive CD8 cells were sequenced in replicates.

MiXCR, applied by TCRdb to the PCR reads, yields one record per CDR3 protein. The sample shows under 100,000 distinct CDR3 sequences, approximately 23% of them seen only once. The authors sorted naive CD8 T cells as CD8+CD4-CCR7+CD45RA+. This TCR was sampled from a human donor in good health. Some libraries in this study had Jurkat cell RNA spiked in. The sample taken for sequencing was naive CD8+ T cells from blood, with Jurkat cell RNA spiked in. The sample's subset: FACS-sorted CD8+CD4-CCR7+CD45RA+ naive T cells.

The CDR3 DNA reads as TGTGCCAGAAGCCCCCCGAGCCGCCACGAGCAGTACTTC. As protein: CARSPPSRHEQYF. The chain employs TRBV13 and TRBJ2-7, with D uncertain. CDR1 PRHDT and CDR2 FYEKMQ come from the germline V gene (reference sequence). The length of the CDR3 is 13 residues. V gave up 9 bases and J gave up 5 bases, with 17 bases separating them. Using reference TRBV13 and TRBJ2-7 for the parts outside the CDR3, the full variable domain is AAGVIQSPRHLIKEKRETATLKCYPIPRHDTVYWYQQGPGQDPQFLISFYEKMQSDKGSIPDRFSAQQFSDYHSELNMSSLELGDSALYFCARSPPSRHEQYFGPGTRLTVT.